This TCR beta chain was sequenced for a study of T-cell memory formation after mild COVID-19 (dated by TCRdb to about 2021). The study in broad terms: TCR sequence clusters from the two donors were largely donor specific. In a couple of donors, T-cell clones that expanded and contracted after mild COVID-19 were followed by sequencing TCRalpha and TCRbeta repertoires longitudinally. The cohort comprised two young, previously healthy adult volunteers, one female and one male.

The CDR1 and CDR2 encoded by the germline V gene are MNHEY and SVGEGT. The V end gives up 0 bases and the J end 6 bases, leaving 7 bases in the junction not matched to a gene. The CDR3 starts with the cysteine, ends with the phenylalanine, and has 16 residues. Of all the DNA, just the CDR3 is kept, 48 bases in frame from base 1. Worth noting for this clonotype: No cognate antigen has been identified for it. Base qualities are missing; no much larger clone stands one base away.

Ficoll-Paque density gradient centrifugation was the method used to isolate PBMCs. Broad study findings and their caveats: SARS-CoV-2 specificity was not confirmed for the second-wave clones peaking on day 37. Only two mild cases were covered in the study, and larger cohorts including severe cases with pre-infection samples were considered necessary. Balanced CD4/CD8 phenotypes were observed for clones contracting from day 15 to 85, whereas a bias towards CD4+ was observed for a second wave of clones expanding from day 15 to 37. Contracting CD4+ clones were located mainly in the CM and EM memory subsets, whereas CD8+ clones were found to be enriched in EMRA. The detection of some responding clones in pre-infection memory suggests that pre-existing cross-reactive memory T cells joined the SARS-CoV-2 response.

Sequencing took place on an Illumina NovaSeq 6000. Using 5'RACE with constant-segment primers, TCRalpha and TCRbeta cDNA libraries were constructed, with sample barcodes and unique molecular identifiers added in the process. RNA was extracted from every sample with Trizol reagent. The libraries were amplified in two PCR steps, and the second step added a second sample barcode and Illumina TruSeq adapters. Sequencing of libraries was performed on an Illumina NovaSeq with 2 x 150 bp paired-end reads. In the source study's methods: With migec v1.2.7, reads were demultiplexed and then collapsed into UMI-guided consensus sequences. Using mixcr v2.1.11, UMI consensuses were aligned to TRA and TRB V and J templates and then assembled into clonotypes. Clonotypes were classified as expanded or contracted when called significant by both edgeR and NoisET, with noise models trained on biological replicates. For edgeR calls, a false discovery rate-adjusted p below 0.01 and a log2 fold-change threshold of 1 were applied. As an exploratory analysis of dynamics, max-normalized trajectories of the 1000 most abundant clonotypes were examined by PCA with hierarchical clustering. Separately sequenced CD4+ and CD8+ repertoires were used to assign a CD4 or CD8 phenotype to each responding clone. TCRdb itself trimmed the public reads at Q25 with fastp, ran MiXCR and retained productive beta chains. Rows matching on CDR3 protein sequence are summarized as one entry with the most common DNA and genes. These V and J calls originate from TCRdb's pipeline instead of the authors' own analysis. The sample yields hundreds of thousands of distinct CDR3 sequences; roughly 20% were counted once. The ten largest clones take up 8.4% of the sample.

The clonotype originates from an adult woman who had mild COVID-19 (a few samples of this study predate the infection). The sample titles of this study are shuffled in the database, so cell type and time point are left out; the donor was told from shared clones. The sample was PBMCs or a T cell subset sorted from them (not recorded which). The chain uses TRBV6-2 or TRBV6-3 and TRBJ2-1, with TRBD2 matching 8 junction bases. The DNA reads TGTGCCAGCAGTTACTCTCCTAGCGGGTTTGGCAATGAGCAGTTCTTC. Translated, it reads CASSYSPSGFGNEQFF.